This T cell receptor beta chain was retrieved from a study of blood T cell repertoires in COVID-19. For the study at large: COVID-19 samples from acute and convalescent phases originated in the United States, Italy and Spain. From T cells, B-cell-depleted T cells, or PBMCs came the material, which was cDNA or gDNA.

This CDR3 contains 13 residues. CDR1 is SQVTM, CDR2 ANQGSEA, per germline. V shed 7 bases, J shed 4 bases, and the junction held 9 bases outside the gene matches. Authors' processing steps: It was from reference gene primer amplification that nucleated cell counts were estimated. TCRdb's copy holds only in-frame clones and misses some; the assay was immunoSEQ multiplex PCR. For V, J and clone size, that table is used; D and trimming come from the DNA. The sample lists roughly 120,000 clones, approximately 85% seen once, with around 3.2% in the top ten. Patients in Seattle were enrolled during active infection, then followed longitudinally.

The rearrangement joins TRBV29-1 to TRBJ1-1; 7 bases line up with TRBD1. The specimen sequenced was peripheral blood. The TCR was taken from a woman older than 75 with COVID-19, enrolled during active disease. CDR3 nucleotide sequence: TGCAGCGCAGGTGGGACAGCGGGCACTGAAGCTTTCTTT. Translating it yields CSAGGTAGTEAFF.